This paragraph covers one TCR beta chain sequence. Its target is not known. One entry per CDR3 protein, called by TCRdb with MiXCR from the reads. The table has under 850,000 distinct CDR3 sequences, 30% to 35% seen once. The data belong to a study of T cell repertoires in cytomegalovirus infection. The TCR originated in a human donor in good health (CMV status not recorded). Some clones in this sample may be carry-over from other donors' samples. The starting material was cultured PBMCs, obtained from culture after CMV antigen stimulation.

The CDR3 region is CASSLELAASYNEQFF. DNA for the CDR3: TGTGCCAGCAGCTTAGAACTAGCGGCCTCCTACAATGAGCAGTTCTTC. This chain connects TRBV7-6 to TRBJ2-1; 8 bases fit TRBD2. The J segment lost 0 bases and the V segment lost 1 base, leaving 2 bases of the junction unmatched. The length of the CDR3 is 16 residues. Germline V CDR1 and CDR2: SGHVS, FNYEAQ.